This T cell receptor (beta chain) comes out of a study of T cells in localized non-small cell lung cancer. Notes on the study in general: When the top 100 tumor clones were examined, a median about 60 of them also appeared in the adjacent lung, which was paired and uninvolved.

This CDR3 is 14 amino acids long. The V end lost 3 bases, the J end lost 0 bases, and 6 bases lay between the germline ends. Germline CDR1 and CDR2: SNHLY and FYNNEI. Turning to this clone: Antigen unknown.

TCRdb keeps only in-frame clones here, not all; method: immunoSEQ multiplex PCR. The data show some 39,000 clones, around 86% seen once. The rearrangement uses TRBV2 and TRBJ1-5; D is unresolved. The sample in question was peripheral blood mononuclear cells, obtained before any cancer treatment. The source of this sequence is a male donor aged 60 or older with stage II lung adenocarcinoma. The CDR3 DNA reads as TGTGCCAGCAGTGAGAGGACTAGCAATCAGCCCCAGCATTTT. Protein product: CASSERTSNQPQHF.